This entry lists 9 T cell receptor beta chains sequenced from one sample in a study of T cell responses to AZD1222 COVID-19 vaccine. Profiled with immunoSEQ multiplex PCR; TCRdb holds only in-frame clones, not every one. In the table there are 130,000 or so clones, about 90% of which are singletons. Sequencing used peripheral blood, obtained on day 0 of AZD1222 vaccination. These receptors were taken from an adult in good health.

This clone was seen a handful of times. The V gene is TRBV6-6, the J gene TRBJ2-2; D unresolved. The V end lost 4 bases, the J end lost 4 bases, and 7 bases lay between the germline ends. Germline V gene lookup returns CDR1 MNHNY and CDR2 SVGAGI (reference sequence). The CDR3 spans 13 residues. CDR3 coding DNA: TGTGCCAGCAGTTCCTTGCTCACCGGGGAGCTGTTTTTT. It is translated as CASSSLLTGELFF.

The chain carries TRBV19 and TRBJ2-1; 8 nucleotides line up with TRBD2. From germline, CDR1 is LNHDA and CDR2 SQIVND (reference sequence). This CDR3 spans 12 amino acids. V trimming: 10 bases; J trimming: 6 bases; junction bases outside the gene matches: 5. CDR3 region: CATRRGGNEQFF. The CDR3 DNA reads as TGTGCCACCCGTCGGGGGGGCAATGAGCAGTTCTTC.

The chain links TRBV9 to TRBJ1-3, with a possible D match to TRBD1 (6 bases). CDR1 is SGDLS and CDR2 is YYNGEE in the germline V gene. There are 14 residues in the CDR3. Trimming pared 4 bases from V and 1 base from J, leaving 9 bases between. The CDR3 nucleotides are TGTGCCAGCAGCAACGGACAGTCTGGAAACACCATATATTTT. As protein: CASSNGQSGNTIYF. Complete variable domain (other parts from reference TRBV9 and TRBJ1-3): DSGVTQTPKHLITATGQRVTLRCSPRSGDLSVYWYQQSLDQGLQFLIQYYNGEERAKGNILERFSAQQFPDLHSELNLSSLELGDSALYFCASSNGQSGNTIYFGEGSWLTVV.

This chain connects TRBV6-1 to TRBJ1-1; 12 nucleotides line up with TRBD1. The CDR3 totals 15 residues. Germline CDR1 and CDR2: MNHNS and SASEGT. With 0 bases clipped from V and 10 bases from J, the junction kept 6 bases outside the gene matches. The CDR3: CASSEAGTGGERAFF. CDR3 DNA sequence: TGTGCCAGCAGTGAAGCGGGGACAGGGGGCGAGAGAGCTTTCTTT.

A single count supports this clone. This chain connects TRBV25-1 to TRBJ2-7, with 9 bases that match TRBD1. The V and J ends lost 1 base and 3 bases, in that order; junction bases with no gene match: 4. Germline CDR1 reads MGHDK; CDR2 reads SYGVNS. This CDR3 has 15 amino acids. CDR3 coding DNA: TGTGCCAGCAGTGAATGGACAGGGGTTTTCTACGAGCAGTACTTC. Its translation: CASSEWTGVFYEQYF.

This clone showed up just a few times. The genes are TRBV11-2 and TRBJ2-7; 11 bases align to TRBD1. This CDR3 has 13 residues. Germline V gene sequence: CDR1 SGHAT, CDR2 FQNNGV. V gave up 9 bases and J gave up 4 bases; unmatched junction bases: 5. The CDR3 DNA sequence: TGTGCCAGGGACCGGGACAGGGGGTACGAGCAGTACTTC. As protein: CARDRDRGYEQYF.

The CDR3 DNA reads as TGTGCCAGCAGCGACTTCACAGGGGGCGCAAAGACCCAGTACTTC. Translated, it gives CASSDFTGGAKTQYF. The chain couples TRBV7-6 to TRBJ2-5; 9 positions agree with TRBD1. V was pared by 5 bases and J by 6 bases, with 10 bases of the junction left unmatched. The CDR3 spans 15 residues. Looked up from germline, CDR1 is SGHVS and CDR2 is FNYEAQ.

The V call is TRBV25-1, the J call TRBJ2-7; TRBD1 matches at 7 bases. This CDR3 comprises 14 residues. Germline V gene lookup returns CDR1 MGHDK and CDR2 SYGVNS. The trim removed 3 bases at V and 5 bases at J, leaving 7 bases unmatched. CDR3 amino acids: CASSDFEGAHEQYF. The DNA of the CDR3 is TGTGCCAGCAGTGACTTTGAGGGGGCCCACGAGCAGTACTTC.

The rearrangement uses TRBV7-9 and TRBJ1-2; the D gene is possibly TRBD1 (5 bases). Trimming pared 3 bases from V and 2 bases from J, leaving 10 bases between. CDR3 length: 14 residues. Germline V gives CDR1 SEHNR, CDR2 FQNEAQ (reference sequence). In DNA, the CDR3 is TGTGCCAGCAGCTTGGGGCCCGGGAACTATGGCTACACCTTC. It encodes CASSLGPGNYGYTF.